One sample yielded the 6 T cell receptor beta chains listed below, sequenced in a study of OX40 agonist ivuxolimab in advanced cancers. Repertoires were generated with immunoSEQ multiplex PCR, while TCRdb's copy carries only in-frame clones and drops some. The sample records over 15,000 clones, 75% to 90% being singletons. The specimen comprised CD4+ or CD8+ T cells sorted from blood, sampled in a trial of the OX40 agonist ivuxolimab. These receptors originate from an adult with an advanced solid tumor such as melanoma, head and neck, liver or kidney cancer.

This chain connects TRBV25-1 to TRBJ2-2, with 10 bases fitting TRBD1. Germline trimming cut 1 base from V and 3 bases from J; bases unmatched to any gene: 2. Germline assignment: CDR1 MGHDK and CDR2 SYGVNS. CDR3 length: 16 amino acids. CDR3 nucleotides: TGTGCCAGCAGTGAATCCGGGACAGGGGACACCGGGGAGCTGTTTTTT. Residues: CASSESGTGDTGELFF.

The chain recombines TRBV7-2 with TRBJ2-3; D gene ambiguous. The CDR3 contains 15 residues. Germline CDR1 is SGHTA and CDR2 is FQGNSA. With 1 base removed from V and 3 bases from J, the gap between germline ends came to 11 bases. This CDR3 reads CASSLVATRTDTQYF. CDR3 nucleotides: TGTGCCAGCAGCTTAGTTGCAACCAGGACAGATACGCAGTATTTT.

The gene calls are TRBV19 and TRBJ2-7; possibly TRBD1 for D (5 bases). Germline V gene lookup returns CDR1 LNHDA and CDR2 SQIVND (reference sequence). This CDR3 region has 14 residues. Trimming removed 10 bases at V and 0 bases at J, with 16 bases between. The CDR3 here is CATQSHGASYEQYF. Written as DNA, the CDR3 is TGTGCCACCCAATCTCATGGGGCCTCCTACGAGCAGTACTTC.

The rearrangement joins TRBV27 to TRBJ2-5, with D possibly matching TRBD1 (6 bases). V gave up 5 bases and J gave up 7 bases, with 17 bases separating them. CDR3 length: 14 amino acids. CDR1 is MNHEY and CDR2 is SMNVEV in the germline V gene (reference sequence). The CDR3 DNA is TGTGCCAGCAGTGTAGGGGGTAGGCAAACGACCCAGTACTTC. It specifies CASSVGGRQTTQYF.

V usage is TRBV2 and J usage is TRBJ2-7, with 9 bases identical to TRBD1. Germline-derived CDR1 and CDR2 are SNHLY and FYNNEI. This CDR3 spans 15 amino acids. The V and J ends lost 4 bases and 3 bases, in that order; junction bases with no gene match: 7. For the CDR3, the DNA is TGTGCCAGCAGTGTGGACAGGGGAAGTAACTACGAGCAGTACTTC. Translating it yields CASSVDRGSNYEQYF.

The V gene is TRBV6-5, the J gene TRBJ2-1, with D possibly matching TRBD2 (5 bases). Trimming took 2 bases from V and 7 from J, leaving 15 bases between them. Germline CDR1 reads MNHEY; CDR2 reads SVGAGI. The CDR3 sequence is 15 residues long. CDR3 loop: CASSYPRATRNEQFF. CDR3 sequence (DNA): TGTGCCAGCAGTTACCCGAGGGCCACACGGAATGAGCAGTTCTTC.